The TCR beta chain under discussion was sequenced for a study of lymphopenia after photon versus proton radiotherapy. The data were produced by immunoSEQ multiplex PCR, yet TCRdb's version contains in-frame clones alone and is incomplete. The sample carries roughly 35,000 clones, about 83% recorded once. Comment on this clone: Its cognate antigen is unknown.

J was trimmed by 2 bases and V by 6 bases; bases with no gene match: 5. The CDR3 runs 14 residues. Germline CDR1 and CDR2: SQVTM and ANQGSEA. Findings of the study overall: Oligoclonal CD8+ Temra expansion after nadir drove photon patients' diversity drop. Better survival with proton therapy was suggested as possible, not demonstrated. Under photons, naive T cells and diversity fell while effector/memory populations rose.

The specimen comprised peripheral blood, sampled from a patient treated with photon-based radiotherapy. The TCR was taken from a man between 50 and 59 years old with gastric cancer. This chain links TRBV29-1 with TRBJ2-3, with 10 bases matching TRBD1. CDR3 loop: CSVGQGGYTDTQYF. The CDR3 coding sequence is TGCAGCGTCGGACAGGGGGGGTACACAGATACGCAGTATTTT.